This T cell receptor (beta chain) derives from a study of blood T cell repertoires in COVID-19. Study-wide background: Whether acute or convalescent, the COVID-19 samples came from the United States, Italy and Spain. T cells, B-cell-depleted T cells, or PBMCs supplied cDNA or gDNA.

This clone appeared once. The CDR3 covers 13 residues. Looked up from germline, CDR1 is MNHNY and CDR2 is SVGAGI (reference sequence). V shed 7 bases and J shed 10 bases, with 14 bases lying between them. Per the authors' pipeline: Amplified reference gene primers provided the basis for estimating nucleated cell counts. TCRdb keeps only in-frame clones here, not all; method: immunoSEQ multiplex PCR. From that table come the V and J calls and clone size; the DNA was used to work out D and trimming. The sample has about 380,000 clones; about 90% are singletons. Input material: peripheral blood. The chain employs TRBV6-6 and TRBJ1-6; D not resolved. The receptor's source is a man in his forties with acute or convalescent COVID-19. CDR3 sequence (DNA): TGTGCCAGCATTAGGGAGGGTCGCTCACCCCTCCACTTT. Translation gives CASIREGRSPLHF.